The sample holds many counts of the clone carrying this T cell receptor beta chain. The target antigen is unknown. The data originate from a study of molecular identifiers for immune sequencing clone quantification. TCRdb re-called the PCR reads through MiXCR, storing one row per CDR3 protein. The sample includes roughly 630,000 distinct CDR3 sequences, around 25% seen only once; the top ten take approximately 0.75%. Broader study findings: Beyond 20 RNA copies, clones held over 99% of effector molecules, compared with under 1% in naive cells. Among some 1.1 million naive cells, spiked Jurkat TCR RNA from a single cell was reportedly detectable.

Sequenced material: naive CD8+ T cells from blood, with Jurkat cell RNA spiked in. The subset here: FACS-sorted CD8+CD4-CCR7+CD45RA+ naive T cells. The sequence was obtained from a human donor in good health. Some libraries in this study had Jurkat cell RNA spiked in.

The CDR3: CSVPGFSGELFF. In nucleotides, the CDR3 is TGCAGCGTTCCAGGGTTTAGCGGGGAGCTGTTTTTT. V usage is TRBV29-1 and J usage is TRBJ2-2, with D possibly matching TRBD1 (5 bases). With 5 bases removed from V and 7 bases from J, the gap between germline ends came to 11 bases. The CDR3 consists of 12 residues. From germline, CDR1 is SQVTM and CDR2 ANQGSEA.